The clone carrying this T cell receptor beta chain showed up many times. The sample is drawn from a study of T cells in Graves' hyperthyroidism and ophthalmopathy. RNA transcripts were the template for amplifying TCR beta CDR3 regions. First-round RT-PCR of the TCR CDR3 relied on the HTBI primer set. Using its own MiXCR run on the multiplex PCR reads, TCRdb lists one record per CDR3 protein. The sample includes about 770,000 distinct CDR3 sequences, over 15% of them seen just once. V dropped 1 base and J dropped 5; count of bases not matched to a gene: 6. Germline CDR1 reads SGHNT; CDR2 reads YENEEA. This CDR3 has 15 residues.

This TCR was recovered from a woman between 45 and 60 years old with Graves' hyperthyroidism that later progressed to Graves' ophthalmopathy. Sequencing was done on a sample of blood. The chain couples TRBV11-3 to TRBJ2-5; 8 bases line up with TRBD2. The CDR3 coding sequence is TGTGCCAGCAGCTTAGGAGGCGGGGGGTTGGAGACCCAGTACTTC. This sequence encodes CASSLGGGGLETQYF.